Following are 30 T cell receptor beta chains from one sample sequenced in a study of cytotoxic CD8 clonotypes in ibrutinib-treated CLL. Assay: immunoSEQ multiplex PCR; the TCRdb copy retains only in-frame clones and omits some. In the table there are about 130,000 clones, about four fifths of which are singletons. The sequenced sample was PBMCs, obtained after 12 months of ibrutinib treatment. All receptors derive from a human donor with chronic lymphocytic leukemia.

This chain connects TRBV7-2 to TRBJ1-2, with a possible D match to TRBD1 (5 bases). The CDR3 contains 15 residues. Germline assignment: CDR1 SGHTA and CDR2 FQGNSA. V lost 2 bases, J lost 2 bases, and 12 bases lay in between. The CDR3 sequence: CASSLNLGLNYGYTF. The DNA of the CDR3 is TGTGCCAGCAGCTTAAATTTGGGGCTCAACTATGGCTACACCTTC.

This sequence joins TRBV7-2 and TRBJ2-1, with D possibly matching TRBD1 (6 bases). V was clipped by 6 bases and J by 12 bases, with 24 bases between them. The CDR3 totals 15 residues. Per the germline V gene, CDR1 is SGHTA and CDR2 is FQGNSA. In DNA form, the CDR3 reads TGTGCCAGCAGTACTCGACAGGTATCTAGGCCTTCGCAGTTCTTC. Encoded protein: CASSTRQVSRPSQFF.

This clone has just one count. The chain combines TRBV6-5 with TRBJ2-7, with 8 bases fitting TRBD2. CDR1 and CDR2 (germline): MNHEY, SVGAGI. The CDR3 has 15 amino acids. V shed 7 bases and J 0 bases; nucleotides not matched to a gene: 8. The CDR3 region has the DNA TGTGCCAGCACCCGGGGGGGGCGAAGCTCCTACGAGCAGTACTTC. It encodes CASTRGGRSSYEQYF.

In the case of this clone: Sequence at one end of the junction differs from germline and may be a read error. This chain connects TRBV27 to TRBJ1-3, with D unclear. The CDR3 length is 13 residues. The germline V gene has CDR1 MNHEY and CDR2 SMNVEV (reference sequence). In nucleotides, the CDR3 is TGTGCCAGCAGTATATCAGTCGGAAACACCATATATTTT. Its translation is CASSISVGNTIYF.

The rearrangement links TRBV19 to TRBJ1-3, with a tentative D call TRBD1 (6 bases). The CDR3 contains 14 residues. Trimming shortened V by 5 bases and J by 4 bases, and 12 bases separated the two germline ends. CDR1 and CDR2 from the germline V gene are LNHDA and SQIVND (reference sequence). The CDR3 is CASSSQGLGNTIYF. The CDR3, as DNA: TGTGCCAGTAGTTCTCAGGGGCTCGGAAACACCATATATTTT.

This clone has more than one count but fewer than ten. The chain carries TRBV11-1 and TRBJ2-2, with TRBD1 matching over 9 bases. The length of the CDR3 is 15 residues. Germline CDR1 is SGHAT and CDR2 is FQDESV (reference sequence). Germline trimming cut 6 bases from V and 6 bases from J; bases unmatched to any gene: 8. CDR3 DNA sequence: TGTGCCAGCAGGTGGGACAGGGCTAAGTCCGGGGAGCTGTTTTTT. Its translation: CASRWDRAKSGELFF.

The chain uses TRBV9 and TRBJ2-6, with a tentative D call TRBD1 (6 bases). CDR1 and CDR2 from the germline V gene are SGDLS and YYNGEE. This CDR3 region has 16 residues. The V and J ends lost 4 bases and 2 bases respectively, with 13 bases between them. The CDR3 spells CASSTHRVTGANVLTF. The DNA for the CDR3 is TGTGCCAGCAGCACCCACAGGGTCACTGGGGCCAACGTCCTGACTTTC.

This clone was seen once. The CDR3 nucleotides are TGTGCCAGCAGCCAGACGGGTAGCAACGGGGAGCTGTTTTTT. Encoded protein: CASSQTGSNGELFF. The chain employs TRBV7-9 and TRBJ2-2; D gene uncertain. This CDR3 spans 14 amino acids. V gave up 5 bases and J gave up 7 bases, with 14 bases separating them. CDR1 SEHNR and CDR2 FQNEAQ come from the germline V gene (reference sequence).

The V gene is TRBV5-5, the J gene TRBJ2-2; D call uncertain. In germline, CDR1 is SGHKS, CDR2 YYEKEE (reference sequence). The CDR3 length is 15 residues. The germline V and J ends were trimmed by 0 bases and 0 bases, with 6 bases remaining between them. CDR3 in amino acids: CASSLVGANTGELFF. The CDR3 DNA follows: TGTGCCAGCAGCTTGGTCGGAGCGAACACCGGGGAGCTGTTTTTT.

The chain joins TRBV5-3 to TRBJ1-1, with TRBD1 matching 9 bases. TRBV5-3 is annotated as an ORF whose role is uncertain. The CDR3 is made up of 13 amino acids. V shed 4 bases, J shed 4 bases, and the junction held 2 bases outside the gene matches. The chain's CDR3 is CARSLQGATEAFF. The CDR3 coding sequence is TGTGCCAGAAGCCTACAGGGGGCCACTGAAGCTTTCTTT.

The V gene is TRBV5-8, the J gene TRBJ2-2; no definite D call. Germline CDR1 is SGHTS and CDR2 is YDEGEE. This CDR3 comprises 14 residues. The V end lost 2 bases, the J end lost 1 base, and 6 bases lay between the germline ends. CDR3 loop: CASSFRGNTGELFF. The CDR3, as DNA: TGTGCCAGCAGCTTTCGTGGGAACACCGGGGAGCTGTTTTTT.

The chain employs TRBV9 and TRBJ1-3; unclear D gene. Trimming removed 0 bases from V and 0 bases from J, with 7 bases in between. There are 15 residues in the CDR3. CDR1 is SGDLS, CDR2 YYNGEE, per germline. The CDR3 DNA reads as TGTGCCAGCAGCGTAGGACGGGTCTCTGGAAACACCATATATTTT. Residues: CASSVGRVSGNTIYF.

The sample holds a few counts of this clone. The chain links TRBV18 to TRBJ2-5; the D is unclear. This CDR3 is 12 amino acids long. Germline CDR1 KGHSH, CDR2 LQKENI. V lost 6 bases, J lost 0 bases, and 5 bases lay in between. CDR3 residues: CASSQYQETQYF. The CDR3 DNA is TGTGCCAGCTCGCAATACCAAGAGACCCAGTACTTC.

The genes are TRBV6-5 and TRBJ1-2; TRBD1 matches 7 bases. Germline V gene sequence: CDR1 MNHEY, CDR2 SVGAGI. V shed 5 bases, J shed 7 bases, and the junction held 10 bases outside the gene matches. The CDR3 is 14 amino acids. The CDR3 DNA reads as TGTGCCAGCAGTACCTCAGGGGGTGTAGCTGGCTACACCTTC. Amino acid sequence: CASSTSGGVAGYTF.

The chain uses TRBV7-7 and TRBJ2-7; D is uncertain. V was shortened by 5 bases and J by 3 bases, with 11 bases between the two germline ends. The CDR3 consists of 13 residues. In germline, CDR1 is SSHAT, CDR2 FNYEAQ (reference sequence). The CDR3 coding sequence is TGTGCCAGCAGCCCTTCAGGAGACTACGAGCAGTACTTC. Protein sequence: CASSPSGDYEQYF.

The chain carries TRBV7-8 and TRBJ2-3; D might be TRBD1 (6 bases). Per the germline V gene, CDR1 is SGHVS and CDR2 is FQNEAQ. CDR3 length equals 15 residues. Trimming removed 5 bases from V and 4 bases from J, with 16 bases in between. Here the CDR3 reads CASSLGQFMADTQYF. The CDR3, as DNA: TGTGCCAGCAGCCTCGGACAGTTCATGGCAGATACGCAGTATTTT. The full variable domain, with the rest looked up from reference TRBV7-8 and TRBJ2-3, is GAGVSQSPRYKVAKRGQDVALRCDPISGHVSLFWYQQALGQGPEFLTYFQNEAQLDKSGLPSDRFFAERPEGSVSTLKIQRTQQEDSAVYLCASSLGQFMADTQYFGPGTRLTVL.

The chain employs TRBV19 and TRBJ2-7, with TRBD2 as a possible D gene (6 bases). Germline V gene sequence: CDR1 LNHDA, CDR2 SQIVND (reference sequence). With 8 bases removed from V and 4 bases from J, the gap between germline ends came to 21 bases. This CDR3 contains 15 residues. CDR3 bases: TGTGCCAGTTCACCGACCGCGGGACCAATTTACGAGCAGTACTTC. Translation gives CASSPTAGPIYEQYF. The whole variable domain, remainder taken from reference TRBV19 and TRBJ2-7, is DGGITQSPKYLFRKEGQNVTLSCEQNLNHDAMYWYRQDPGQGLRLIYYSQIVNDFQKGDIAEGYSVSREKKESFPLTVTSAQKNPTAFYLCASSPTAGPIYEQYFGPGTRLTVT.

The genes are TRBV7-6 and TRBJ2-7; D gene unclear. Germline assignment: CDR1 SGHVS and CDR2 FNYEAQ. The V end was cut by 5 bases, the J end by 0 bases, with 8 bases between. This CDR3 contains 13 residues. Written as DNA, the CDR3 is TGTGCCAGCAGCCCGCCTTCCTCCTACGAGCAGTACTTC. This translates into CASSPPSSYEQYF. The full variable domain, completed using reference TRBV7-6 and TRBJ2-7, is GAGVSQSPRYKVTKRGQDVALRCDPISGHVSLYWYRQALGQGPEFLTYFNYEAQQDKSGLPNDRFSAERPEGSISTLTIQRTEQRDSAMYRCASSPPSSYEQYFGPGTRLTVT.

V and J are TRBV27 and TRBJ2-1; 13 bases align to TRBD2. V dropped 3 bases and J dropped 1; count of bases not matched to a gene: 12. Germline values: CDR1 MNHEY, CDR2 SMNVEV (reference sequence). CDR3 size: 20 residues. The CDR3 loop is CASSFGLAGAYGTSYNEQFF. DNA of the CDR3: TGTGCCAGCAGTTTCGGACTAGCGGGAGCCTATGGTACTTCCTACAATGAGCAGTTCTTC.

This chain uses TRBV10-3 with TRBJ2-5; 11 nucleotides match TRBD2. The CDR3 length is 16 residues. Germline V lookup: CDR1 ENHRY, CDR2 SYGVKD. V was pared by 0 bases and J by 2 bases, with 2 bases of the junction left unmatched. In nucleotides, the CDR3 is TGTGCCATCAGTGAGTCACTAGCGGGAGTTCAAGAGACCCAGTACTTC. It yields the protein CAISESLAGVQETQYF.

The chain is built from TRBV6-1 and TRBJ2-5; D remains unclear. The germline V gene has CDR1 MNHNS and CDR2 SASEGT. Trimming stripped 1 base from V and 4 bases from J, with 10 bases between. CDR3 length: 14 residues. CDR3 in DNA: TGTGCCAGCAGTGAAGGGGTTTCGCGAGAGACCCAGTACTTC. The encoded protein is CASSEGVSRETQYF.

The chain has TRBV6-5 and TRBJ2-1; unclear D gene. The V end was cut by 4 bases, the J end by 0 bases, with 7 bases between. Germline assignment: CDR1 MNHEY and CDR2 SVGAGI. The CDR3 has 14 amino acids. The chain's CDR3 is CASSWDSSYNEQFF. The CDR3 region has the DNA TGTGCCAGCAGTTGGGATTCCTCCTACAATGAGCAGTTCTTC.

The gene calls are TRBV28 and TRBJ2-6, with a weak D call TRBD1 (5 bases). The germline gives CDR1 MDHEN, CDR2 SYDVKM. The CDR3 spans 15 residues. Trimming cost V 8 bases and J 2 bases, with 13 bases left between them. The CDR3 DNA reads as TGTGCCAGCGGTACAAGGGGTCCTGGGGCCAACGTCCTGACTTTC. Residues: CASGTRGPGANVLTF.

The rearrangement links TRBV5-4 to TRBJ2-1; TRBD2 agrees at 9 bases. Germline CDR1 SGHNT, CDR2 YYREEE (reference sequence). The CDR3 runs 17 residues. J was trimmed by 0 bases and V by 4 bases; bases with no gene match: 8. The CDR3 reads CASSPPLAGLSYNEQFF. DNA for the CDR3: TGTGCCAGCAGCCCGCCTCTAGCGGGACTCTCCTACAATGAGCAGTTCTTC.

The chain uses TRBV13 and TRBJ1-1; tentatively, D is TRBD1 (5 bases). The V end lost 4 bases, the J end lost 5 bases, and 8 bases lay between the germline ends. The CDR3 has 12 residues. Germline CDR1 reads PRHDT; CDR2 reads FYEKMQ (reference sequence). Written as DNA, the CDR3 is TGTGCCAGCAGCTGGGACGGGACTGAAGCTTTCTTT. Protein sequence: CASSWDGTEAFF. Filled out from reference TRBV13 and TRBJ1-1, the complete variable domain reads AAGVIQSPRHLIKEKRETATLKCYPIPRHDTVYWYQQGPGQDPQFLISFYEKMQSDKGSIPDRFSAQQFSDYHSELNMSSLELGDSALYFCASSWDGTEAFFGQGTRLTVV.

This clone was detected only a few times. The chain combines TRBV27 with TRBJ2-1; D ambiguous. The ends were cut back, 6 bases at V and 1 base at J, with 13 bases in the middle. CDR1 and CDR2 (germline): MNHEY, SMNVEV (reference sequence). The CDR3 is made up of 15 amino acids. The CDR3 DNA reads as TGTGCCAGCAGGAGTTTGGGTACGTCCTACAATGAGCAGTTCTTC. This gives the protein CASRSLGTSYNEQFF.

The V call is TRBV5-1, the J call TRBJ2-5, with 15 nucleotides matching TRBD2. Germline values: CDR1 SGHRS, CDR2 YFSETQ. CDR3 length equals 17 residues. V was pared by 4 bases and J by 5 bases, with 9 bases of the junction left unmatched. In DNA, the CDR3 is TGCGCCAGCAGCGTTGGACTAGCGGGAGGGTCTAGGGAGACCCAGTACTTC. Protein product: CASSVGLAGGSRETQYF.

The chain couples TRBV19 to TRBJ1-2; D perhaps matches TRBD1 (6 bases). The CDR3 sequence is 13 residues long. Germline CDR1 and CDR2: LNHDA and SQIVND (reference sequence). Trimming took 5 bases from V and 4 from J, leaving 11 bases between them. The CDR3 DNA follows: TGTGCCAGTAGTCCAGGACAGAGCTATGGCTACACCTTC. Its protein product is CASSPGQSYGYTF.

A single count supports this clone. V is TRBV6-5 and J is TRBJ1-4, with no clear D. Germline V gene sequence: CDR1 MNHEY, CDR2 SVGAGI. The CDR3 runs to 14 residues. The V end lost 6 bases, the J end lost 0 bases, and 8 bases lay between the germline ends. Here the CDR3 DNA reads TGTGCCAGCAGCCTCCACTCAACTAATGAAAAACTGTTTTTT. Amino acid sequence: CASSLHSTNEKLFF.

In its sample, this clone was seen a few times. This sequence joins TRBV7-8 and TRBJ2-7, with 13 bases lining up with TRBD2. V was pared by 1 base and J by 7 bases, with 10 bases of the junction left unmatched. This CDR3 comprises 17 residues. Germline values: CDR1 SGHVS, CDR2 FQNEAQ. CDR3 residues: CASSLGTSGRSGGEQYF. The CDR3 DNA sequence: TGTGCCAGCAGCTTAGGGACTAGCGGGAGATCGGGGGGAGAGCAGTACTTC.